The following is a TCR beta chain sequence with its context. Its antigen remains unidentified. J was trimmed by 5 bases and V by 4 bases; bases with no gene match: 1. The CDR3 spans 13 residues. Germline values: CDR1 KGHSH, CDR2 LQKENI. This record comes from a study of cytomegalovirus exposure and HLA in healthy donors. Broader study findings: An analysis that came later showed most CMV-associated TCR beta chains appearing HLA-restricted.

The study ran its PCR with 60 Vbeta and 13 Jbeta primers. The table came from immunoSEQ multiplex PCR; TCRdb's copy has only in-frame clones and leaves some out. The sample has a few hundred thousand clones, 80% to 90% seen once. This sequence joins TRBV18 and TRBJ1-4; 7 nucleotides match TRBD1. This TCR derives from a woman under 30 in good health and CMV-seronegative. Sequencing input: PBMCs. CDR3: CASSQQGNEKLFF. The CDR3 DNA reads TGTGCCAGCTCACAACAGGGGAATGAAAAACTGTTTTTT.